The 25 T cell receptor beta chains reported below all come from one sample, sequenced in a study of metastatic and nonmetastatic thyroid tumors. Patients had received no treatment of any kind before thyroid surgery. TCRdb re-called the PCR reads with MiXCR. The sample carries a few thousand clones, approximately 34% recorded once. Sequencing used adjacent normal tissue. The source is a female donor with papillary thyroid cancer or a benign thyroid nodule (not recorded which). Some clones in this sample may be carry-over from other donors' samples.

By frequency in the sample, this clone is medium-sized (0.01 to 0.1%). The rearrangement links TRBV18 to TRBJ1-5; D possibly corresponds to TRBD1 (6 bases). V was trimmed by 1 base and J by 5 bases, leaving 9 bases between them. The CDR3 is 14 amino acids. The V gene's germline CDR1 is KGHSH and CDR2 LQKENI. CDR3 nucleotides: TGTGCCAGCTCACCACTTCCAGGGGATCAGCCCCAGCATTTT. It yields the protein CASSPLPGDQPQHF.

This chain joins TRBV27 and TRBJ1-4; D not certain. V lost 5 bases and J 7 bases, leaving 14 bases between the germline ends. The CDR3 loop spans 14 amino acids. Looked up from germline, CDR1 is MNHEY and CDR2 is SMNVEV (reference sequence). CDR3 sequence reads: CASSPQNLGEKLFF. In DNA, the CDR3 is TGTGCCAGCAGTCCCCAGAATCTGGGTGAAAAACTGTTTTTT.

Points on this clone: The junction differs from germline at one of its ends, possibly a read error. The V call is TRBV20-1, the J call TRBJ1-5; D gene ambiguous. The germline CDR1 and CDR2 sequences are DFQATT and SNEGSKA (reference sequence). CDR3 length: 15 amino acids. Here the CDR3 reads CSDRPGPGGSQPQHF. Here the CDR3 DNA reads TGCAGTGATAGACCCGGACCGGGAGGCAGTCAGCCCCAGCATTTT.

The CDR3, as DNA: TGTGCCAGCAGCTTATGGGGTTCTGGAAACACCATATATTTT. Translation: CASSLWGSGNTIYF. J is TRBJ1-3 and V is TRBV11-2; no reliable D call. The CDR3 has 14 residues. V shed 2 bases and J shed 1 base, with 6 bases lying between them. CDR1 is SGHAT, CDR2 FQNNGV, per germline. Filled out from reference TRBV11-2 and TRBJ1-3, the complete variable domain reads EAGVAQSPRYKIIEKRQSVAFWCNPISGHATLYWYQQILGQGPKLLIQFQNNGVVDDSQLPKDRFSAERLKGVDSTLKIQPAKLEDSAVYLCASSLWGSGNTIYFGEGSWLTVV.

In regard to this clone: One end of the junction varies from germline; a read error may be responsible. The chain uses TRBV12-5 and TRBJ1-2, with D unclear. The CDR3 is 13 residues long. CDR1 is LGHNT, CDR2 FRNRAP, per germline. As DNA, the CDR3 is TGTGTTAGTGGTTTGGTCCCGAGCGATGGCTACACCTTC. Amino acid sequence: CVSGLVPSDGYTF.

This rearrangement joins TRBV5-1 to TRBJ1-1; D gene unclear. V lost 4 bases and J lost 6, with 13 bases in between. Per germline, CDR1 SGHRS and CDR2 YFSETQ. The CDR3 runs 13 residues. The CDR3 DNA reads TGCGCCAGCAGCGAATTATTCCGGGCTGAAGCTTTCTTT. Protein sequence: CASSELFRAEAFF.

CDR3 bases: TGTGCCAGCAGCTTTACAGAGTTAGCCAAAAACATTCAGTACTTC. It translates to CASSFTELAKNIQYF. V and J are TRBV11-2 and TRBJ2-4; unclear D gene. Trimming stripped 3 bases from V and 0 bases from J, with 9 bases between. CDR3 size: 15 residues. Germline V gives CDR1 SGHAT, CDR2 FQNNGV.

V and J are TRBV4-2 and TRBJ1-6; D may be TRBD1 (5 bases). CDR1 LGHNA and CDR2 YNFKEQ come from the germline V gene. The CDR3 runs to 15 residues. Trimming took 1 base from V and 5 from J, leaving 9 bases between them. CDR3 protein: CASSQVGGDNSPLHF. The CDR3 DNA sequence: TGTGCCAGCAGCCAAGTTGGGGGGGATAATTCACCCCTCCACTTT.

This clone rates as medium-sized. The CDR3, as DNA: TGTGCCTGGAGCCCGTCGGCTCTAGGGGAACTGTTTTTT. Amino acids: CAWSPSALGELFF. The J gene is TRBJ1-4, the V gene TRBV30, with D possibly TRBD1 on 5 matching bases. The V end was cut by 3 bases, the J end by 12 bases, with 17 bases between. Per germline, CDR1 GTSNPN and CDR2 SVGIG (reference sequence). This CDR3 has 13 residues.

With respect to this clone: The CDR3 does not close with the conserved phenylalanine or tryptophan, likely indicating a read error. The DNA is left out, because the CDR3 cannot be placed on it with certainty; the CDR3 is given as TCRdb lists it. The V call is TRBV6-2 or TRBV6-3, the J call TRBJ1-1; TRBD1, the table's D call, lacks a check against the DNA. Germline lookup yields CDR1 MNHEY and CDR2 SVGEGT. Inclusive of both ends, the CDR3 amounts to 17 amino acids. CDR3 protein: CASSHPSYRARNTEAYY.

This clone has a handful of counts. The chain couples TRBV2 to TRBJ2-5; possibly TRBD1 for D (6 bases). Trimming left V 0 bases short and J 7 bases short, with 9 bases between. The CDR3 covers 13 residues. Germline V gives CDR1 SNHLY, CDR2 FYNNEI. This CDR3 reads CASSEAGGRTQYF. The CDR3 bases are TGTGCCAGCAGTGAAGCAGGGGGACGGACCCAGTACTTC. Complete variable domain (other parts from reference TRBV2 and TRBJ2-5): EPEVTQTPSHQVTQMGQEVILRCVPISNHLYFYWYRQILGQKVEFLVSFYNNEISEKSEIFDDQFSVERPDGSNFTLKIRSTKLEDSAMYFCASSEAGGRTQYFGPGTRLLVL.

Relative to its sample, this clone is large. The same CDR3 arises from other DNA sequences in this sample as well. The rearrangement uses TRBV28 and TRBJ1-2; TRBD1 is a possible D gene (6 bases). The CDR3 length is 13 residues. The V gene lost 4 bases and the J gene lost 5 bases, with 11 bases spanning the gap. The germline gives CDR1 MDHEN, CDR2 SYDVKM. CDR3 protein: CASSSTGWYGYTF. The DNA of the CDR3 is TGTGCCAGCAGTTCAACAGGGTGGTATGGCTACACCTTC.

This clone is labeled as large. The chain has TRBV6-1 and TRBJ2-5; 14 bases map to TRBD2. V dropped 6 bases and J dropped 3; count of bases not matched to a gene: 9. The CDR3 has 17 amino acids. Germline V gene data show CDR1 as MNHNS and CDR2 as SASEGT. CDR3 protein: CASRRLAGGPGKETQYF. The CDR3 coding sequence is TGTGCCAGCAGAAGACTAGCGGGAGGGCCGGGGAAAGAGACCCAGTACTTC.

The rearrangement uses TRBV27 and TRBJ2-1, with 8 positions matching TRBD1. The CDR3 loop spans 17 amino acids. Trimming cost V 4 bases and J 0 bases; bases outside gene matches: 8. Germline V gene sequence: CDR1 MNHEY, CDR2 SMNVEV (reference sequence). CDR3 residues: CASSSMTGAVSYNEQFF. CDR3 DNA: TGTGCCAGCAGTTCCATGACAGGGGCAGTCTCCTACAATGAGCAGTTCTTC.

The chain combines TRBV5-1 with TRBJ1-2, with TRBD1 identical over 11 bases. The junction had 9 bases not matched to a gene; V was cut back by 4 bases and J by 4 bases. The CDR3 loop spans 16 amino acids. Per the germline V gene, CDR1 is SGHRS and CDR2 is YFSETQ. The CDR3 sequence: CASSPYGQGASYGYTF. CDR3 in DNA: TGCGCCAGCAGCCCCTATGGACAGGGGGCTAGCTATGGCTACACCTTC.

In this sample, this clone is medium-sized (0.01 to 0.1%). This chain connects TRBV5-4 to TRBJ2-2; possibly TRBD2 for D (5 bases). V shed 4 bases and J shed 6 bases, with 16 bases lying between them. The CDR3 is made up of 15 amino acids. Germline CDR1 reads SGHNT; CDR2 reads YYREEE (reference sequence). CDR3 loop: CASSPRERAPGELFF. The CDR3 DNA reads TGTGCCAGCAGCCCGAGGGAACGGGCCCCCGGGGAGCTGTTTTTT. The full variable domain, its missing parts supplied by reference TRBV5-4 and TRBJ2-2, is ETGVTQSPTHLIKTRGQQVTLRCSSQSGHNTVSWYQQALGQGPQFIFQYYREEENGRGNFPPRFSGLQFPNYSSELNVNALELDDSALYLCASSPRERAPGELFFGEGSRLTVL.

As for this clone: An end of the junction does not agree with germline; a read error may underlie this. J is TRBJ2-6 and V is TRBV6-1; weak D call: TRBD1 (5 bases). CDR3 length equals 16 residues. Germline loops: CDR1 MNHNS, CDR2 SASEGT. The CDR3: CASSVRQWTGANVLTF. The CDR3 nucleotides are TGTGCCAGTAGTGTTAGACAGTGGACCGGGGCCAACGTCCTGACTTTC.

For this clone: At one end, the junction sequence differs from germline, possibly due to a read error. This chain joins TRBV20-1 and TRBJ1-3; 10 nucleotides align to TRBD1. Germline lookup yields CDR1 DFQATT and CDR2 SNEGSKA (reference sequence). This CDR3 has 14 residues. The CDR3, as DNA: TGCGGTGCCTTAGGACAGGGGGTCGGAAACACCATATATTTT. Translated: CGALGQGVGNTIYF.

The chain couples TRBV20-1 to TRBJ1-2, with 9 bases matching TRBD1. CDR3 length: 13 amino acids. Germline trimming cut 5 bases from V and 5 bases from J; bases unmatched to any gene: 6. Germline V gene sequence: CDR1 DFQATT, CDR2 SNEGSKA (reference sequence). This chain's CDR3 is CSARPGQGYGYTF. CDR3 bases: TGCAGTGCTCGTCCGGGACAGGGTTATGGCTACACCTTC.

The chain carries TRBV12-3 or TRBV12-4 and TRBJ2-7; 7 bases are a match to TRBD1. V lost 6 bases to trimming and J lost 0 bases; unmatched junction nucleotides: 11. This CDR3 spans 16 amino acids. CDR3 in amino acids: CASSGEPGQHSYEQYF. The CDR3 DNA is TGTGCCAGCAGCGGCGAACCGGGACAGCACTCCTACGAGCAGTACTTC.

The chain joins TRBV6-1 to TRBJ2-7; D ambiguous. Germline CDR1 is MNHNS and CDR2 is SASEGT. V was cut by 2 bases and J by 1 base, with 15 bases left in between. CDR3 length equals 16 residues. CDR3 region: CASSERVGRWSYEQYF. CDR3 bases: TGTGCCAGCAGTGAACGGGTCGGGCGGTGGTCCTACGAGCAGTACTTC.

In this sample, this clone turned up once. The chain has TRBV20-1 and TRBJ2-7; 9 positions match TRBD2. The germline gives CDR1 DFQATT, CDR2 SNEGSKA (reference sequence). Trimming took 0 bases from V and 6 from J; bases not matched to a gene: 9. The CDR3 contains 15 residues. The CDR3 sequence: CSARDSSGGLGEQYV. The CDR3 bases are TGCAGTGCTAGAGATTCGAGCGGGGGGTTGGGCGAGCAGTACGTC.

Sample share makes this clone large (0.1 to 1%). This CDR3 reads CASSIVYGADLDTEAFF. CDR3 DNA sequence: TGTGCCAGTAGTATAGTATATGGGGCAGATTTAGACACTGAAGCTTTCTTT. This chain links TRBV19 with TRBJ1-1, with D maybe TRBD1 (5 bases). Germline lookup yields CDR1 LNHDA and CDR2 SQIVND (reference sequence). V shed 1 base and J shed 3 bases, with 18 bases lying between them. This CDR3 contains 17 residues.

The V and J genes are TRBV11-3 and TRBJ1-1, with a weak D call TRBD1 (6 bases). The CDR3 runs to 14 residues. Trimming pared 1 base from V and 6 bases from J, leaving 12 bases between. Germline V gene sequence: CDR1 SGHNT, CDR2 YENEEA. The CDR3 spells CASSLAGGAAEAFF. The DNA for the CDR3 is TGTGCCAGCAGCTTAGCGGGGGGCGCGGCTGAAGCTTTCTTT.

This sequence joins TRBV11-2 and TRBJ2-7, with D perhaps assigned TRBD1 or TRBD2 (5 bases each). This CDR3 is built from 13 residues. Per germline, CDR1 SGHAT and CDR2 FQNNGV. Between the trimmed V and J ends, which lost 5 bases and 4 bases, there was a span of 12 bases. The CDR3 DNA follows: TGTGCCAGCAGCCCCGGGACGGTTTACGAGCAGTACTTC. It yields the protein CASSPGTVYEQYF.